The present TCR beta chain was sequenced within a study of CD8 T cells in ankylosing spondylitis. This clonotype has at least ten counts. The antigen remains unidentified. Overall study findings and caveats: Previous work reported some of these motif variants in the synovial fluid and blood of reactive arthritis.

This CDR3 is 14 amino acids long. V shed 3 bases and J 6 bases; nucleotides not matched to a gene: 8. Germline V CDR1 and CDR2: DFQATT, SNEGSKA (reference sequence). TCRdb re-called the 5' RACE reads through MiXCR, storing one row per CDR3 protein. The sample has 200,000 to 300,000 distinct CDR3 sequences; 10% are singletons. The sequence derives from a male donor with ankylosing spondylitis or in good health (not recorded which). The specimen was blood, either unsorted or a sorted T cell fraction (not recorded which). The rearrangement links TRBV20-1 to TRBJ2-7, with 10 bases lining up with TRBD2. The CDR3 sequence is CSASSGRKYGEQYF. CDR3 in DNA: TGCAGTGCTAGTAGCGGGAGGAAATATGGCGAGCAGTACTTC.